One and the same sample provided the 5 T cell receptor beta chains below, sequenced in a study of beta chain features in type 1 diabetes. Expressed TCRB transcripts got sequenced, as all isolated RNA was reverse transcribed. Some clones are missing from TCRdb's copy, which holds only in-frame ones; the method was immunoSEQ multiplex PCR. The repertoire consists of fewer than 250,000 clones, with 9.6% occurring once and the leading ten covering around 0.037%. The sample was naive CD4+ T cells from blood. These receptors came from a young woman in good health.

This clone was recorded a few times. V is TRBV5-1 and J is TRBJ2-1; no firm D call. The germline V and J ends were trimmed by 0 bases and 2 bases, with 6 bases remaining between them. The V gene's germline CDR1 is SGHRS and CDR2 YFSETQ. The CDR3 runs 14 residues. CDR3 in DNA: TGCGCCAGCAGCTTGGGGCCCGCCTACAATGAGCAGTTCTTC. Its protein product is CASSLGPAYNEQFF.

The chain employs TRBV28 and TRBJ1-2; D may be TRBD1 (5 bases). CDR1 is MDHEN and CDR2 is SYDVKM in the germline V gene. V was pared by 5 bases and J by 4 bases, with 8 bases between. The CDR3 sequence is 12 residues long. CDR3 amino acids: CASSQGGYGYTF. The CDR3 coding sequence is TGTGCCAGCAGTCAGGGCGGCTATGGCTACACCTTC.

This clone was recorded a few times. The chain is built from TRBV19 and TRBJ2-2, with D possibly matching TRBD1 (6 bases). This CDR3 region has 15 residues. V was clipped by 5 bases and J by 4 bases, with 14 bases between them. Per the germline V gene, CDR1 is LNHDA and CDR2 is SQIVND (reference sequence). The chain's CDR3 is CASSPRTVRTGELFF. The CDR3 nucleotides are TGTGCCAGTAGTCCAAGGACAGTCCGCACCGGGGAGCTGTTTTTT.

The V call is TRBV19, the J call TRBJ2-5, with D tentatively TRBD1 (5 bases). The germline gives CDR1 LNHDA, CDR2 SQIVND (reference sequence). This CDR3 has 14 residues. Trimming shortened V by 5 bases and J by 1 base, and 11 bases separated the two germline ends. CDR3 in amino acids: CASSAQGFQETQYF. The DNA for the CDR3 is TGTGCCAGTAGTGCCCAGGGTTTCCAAGAGACCCAGTACTTC. The full variable domain, in which reference TRBV19 and TRBJ2-5 provide the parts outside the CDR3, is DGGITQSPKYLFRKEGQNVTLSCEQNLNHDAMYWYRQDPGQGLRLIYYSQIVNDFQKGDIAEGYSVSREKKESFPLTVTSAQKNPTAFYLCASSAQGFQETQYFGPGTRLLVL.

The chain employs TRBV7-9 and TRBJ2-3, with 9 bases aligning to TRBD2. V shed 3 bases, J shed 6 bases, and the junction held 13 bases outside the gene matches. Germline V gene sequence: CDR1 SEHNR, CDR2 FQNEAQ (reference sequence). The CDR3 totals 17 residues. CDR3 bases: TGTGCCAGCAGCTTTGGTCAGGGCGGGAGGGCCCCCGATACGCAGTATTTT. This codes for CASSFGQGGRAPDTQYF.